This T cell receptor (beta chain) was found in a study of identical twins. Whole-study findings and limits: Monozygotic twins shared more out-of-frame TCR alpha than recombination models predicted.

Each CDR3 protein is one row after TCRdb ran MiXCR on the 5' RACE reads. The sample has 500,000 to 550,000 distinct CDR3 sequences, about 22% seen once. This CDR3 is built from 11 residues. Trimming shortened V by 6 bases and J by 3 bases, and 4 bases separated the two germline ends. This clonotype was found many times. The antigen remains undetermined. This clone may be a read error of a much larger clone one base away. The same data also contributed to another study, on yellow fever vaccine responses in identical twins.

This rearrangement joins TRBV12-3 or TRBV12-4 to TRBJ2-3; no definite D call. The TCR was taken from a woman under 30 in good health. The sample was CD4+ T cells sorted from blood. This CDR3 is CASRLTDTQYF. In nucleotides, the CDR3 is TGTGCCAGCAGATTAACAGATACGCAGTATTTT.